This entry lists 19 T cell receptor beta chains sequenced from one sample in a study of blood T cell repertoires in COVID-19. Data came from immunoSEQ multiplex PCR; TCRdb stores just in-frame clones and leaves some out. Counted here are fewer than 300,000 clones, approximately 86% occurring once; the ten biggest clones make up 3.1%. Sequenced material: peripheral blood. The source of these receptors is a woman aged 18-29 years with acute or convalescent COVID-19.

The CDR3 DNA reads TGTGCTAGTGGATCCTATTCCGGGAGGCTAAACATCACAGATACGCAGTATTTT. It translates to CASGSYSGRLNITDTQYF. The gene calls are TRBV12-5 and TRBJ2-3; TRBD2 matches 7 bases. With 6 bases clipped from V and 2 bases from J, the junction kept 17 bases outside the gene matches. The CDR3 contains 18 residues. Per germline, CDR1 LGHNT and CDR2 FRNRAP.

This chain connects TRBV5-1 to TRBJ2-1; 7 nucleotides align to TRBD2. Germline loops: CDR1 SGHRS, CDR2 YFSETQ. After removal of 1 base from V and 0 bases from J, the junction contained 4 bases not matched to a gene. CDR3 length: 16 residues. The CDR3 DNA is TGCGCCAGCAGCTTGTCTGGCGGGAGCTCCTACAATGAGCAGTTCTTC. Protein: CASSLSGGSSYNEQFF. The full variable domain, completed using reference TRBV5-1 and TRBJ2-1, is KAGVTQTPRYLIKTRGQQVTLSCSPISGHRSVSWYQQTPGQGLQFLFEYFSETQRNKGNFPGRFSGRQFSNSRSEMNVSTLELGDSALYLCASSLSGGSSYNEQFFGPGTRLTVL.

This clone was recorded once. This CDR3 is CASSEGGDPSWGYTF. CDR3 DNA sequence: TGTGCCAGCAGTGAAGGGGGGGACCCCTCGTGGGGCTACACCTTC. The rearrangement joins TRBV6-1 to TRBJ1-2; a weak D match, TRBD1 (5 bases). The CDR3 totals 15 residues. Germline-derived CDR1 and CDR2 are MNHNS and SASEGT. Trimming took 1 base from V and 8 from J, leaving 17 bases between them.

The chain employs TRBV5-1 and TRBJ2-7; unclear D gene. This CDR3 spans 11 amino acids. CDR1 is SGHRS and CDR2 is YFSETQ in the germline V gene. Trimming pared 3 bases from V and 2 bases from J, leaving 3 bases between. The chain's CDR3 is CASSSTYEQYF. The CDR3 DNA reads TGCGCCAGCAGCTCCACCTACGAGCAGTACTTC.

This chain uses TRBV7-6 with TRBJ1-3; D gene uncertain. Between the trimmed V and J ends, which lost 3 bases and 3 bases, there was a span of 9 bases. CDR3 length: 14 residues. Germline V CDR1 and CDR2: SGHVS, FNYEAQ. The CDR3 protein is CASSLSTFGNTIYF. CDR3 nucleotide sequence: TGTGCCAGCAGCTTGAGTACTTTTGGAAACACCATATATTTT.

The rearrangement uses TRBV9 and TRBJ1-2, with 8 bases that match TRBD1. The length of the CDR3 is 15 residues. The V gene's germline CDR1 is SGDLS and CDR2 YYNGEE. V lost 3 bases to trimming and J lost 4 bases; unmatched junction nucleotides: 8. The CDR3 DNA is TGTGCCAGCAGCGCAGGACAGGGCCTGGCCTATGGCTACACCTTC. Translated: CASSAGQGLAYGYTF. Filled out from reference TRBV9 and TRBJ1-2, the complete variable domain reads DSGVTQTPKHLITATGQRVTLRCSPRSGDLSVYWYQQSLDQGLQFLIQYYNGEERAKGNILERFSAQQFPDLHSELNLSSLELGDSALYFCASSAGQGLAYGYTFGSGTRLTVV.

V is TRBV28 and J is TRBJ2-2, with D tentatively TRBD2 (7 bases). Per the germline V gene, CDR1 is MDHEN and CDR2 is SYDVKM. This CDR3 has 15 residues. V dropped 7 bases and J dropped 1 base, with 13 bases sitting between them. The CDR3, as DNA: TGTGCCAGCATTGGGGGGGCGGAGAACACCGGGGAGCTGTTTTTT. Translated, it gives CASIGGAENTGELFF.

The chain recombines TRBV19 with TRBJ2-1, with 9 nucleotides matching TRBD2. CDR3 length: 17 amino acids. CDR1 LNHDA and CDR2 SQIVND come from the germline V gene (reference sequence). Trimming at V came to 0 bases and at J to 5 bases, leaving 8 bases not matched to a gene. The CDR3 DNA follows: TGTGCCAGTAGTATAGAATATAGCGGGAGAATGAACAATGAGCAGTTCTTC. Translated: CASSIEYSGRMNNEQFF.

V is TRBV4-3 and J is TRBJ2-3; 10 nucleotides agree with TRBD2. Germline CDR1 LGHNA, CDR2 YSLEER. V dropped 1 base and J dropped 2; count of bases not matched to a gene: 9. The CDR3 loop spans 18 amino acids. The CDR3: CASSQGAGGASVTDTQYF. The CDR3, as DNA: TGCGCCAGCAGCCAAGGAGCGGGAGGGGCGTCGGTCACAGATACGCAGTATTTT.

The chain links TRBV6-5 to TRBJ1-2, with no clear D. The V end was cut by 6 bases, the J end by 4 bases, with 15 bases between. The germline V gene encodes CDR1 MNHEY and CDR2 SVGAGI. This CDR3 spans 14 amino acids. The DNA for the CDR3 is TGTGCCAGCAGCTACAGCGAGACTTCCTATGGCTACACCTTC. It specifies CASSYSETSYGYTF.

At least ten counts were recorded for this clone. The V call is TRBV18, the J call TRBJ2-5; 8 bases map to TRBD2. CDR1 and CDR2 (germline): KGHSH, LQKENI. J was trimmed by 3 bases and V by 2 bases; bases with no gene match: 2. The CDR3 sequence is 14 residues long. The CDR3 protein is CASSPSSGEETQYF. The DNA of the CDR3 is TGTGCCAGCTCACCAAGTAGCGGGGAAGAGACCCAGTACTTC.

This sequence joins TRBV30 and TRBJ2-2; no clear D. V lost 4 bases to trimming and J lost 2 bases, with 11 bases between them. From germline, CDR1 is GTSNPN and CDR2 SVGIG (reference sequence). The CDR3 covers 14 residues. Here the CDR3 reads CAWKRARNTGELFF. CDR3 DNA: TGTGCCTGGAAAAGAGCAAGAAACACCGGGGAGCTGTTTTTT.

The rearrangement joins TRBV7-2 to TRBJ2-5; 7 positions match TRBD1. This CDR3 has 13 amino acids. J gave up 4 bases and V 2 bases, and 1 base lay outside the gene matches. The germline CDR1 and CDR2 sequences are SGHTA and FQGNSA. The CDR3 DNA reads TGTGCCAGCAGCTTAAACAGGGGAGAGACCCAGTACTTC. Translated, it gives CASSLNRGETQYF.

This clone came up a few times. This rearrangement joins TRBV3-1 (or the pseudogene TRBV3-2) to TRBJ2-7; 7 nucleotides align to TRBD1. This CDR3 is 13 amino acids long. The trim removed 0 bases at V and 6 bases at J, leaving 2 bases unmatched. Germline V gene lookup returns CDR1 LGHDT and CDR2 YNNKEL (reference sequence). The CDR3 DNA reads TGTGCCAGCAGCCAAGATCCAGGGGGCGAGCAGTACTTC. This encodes CASSQDPGGEQYF.

The chain links TRBV18 to TRBJ2-7, with TRBD2 matching 8 bases. V dropped 0 bases and J dropped 2; count of bases not matched to a gene: 6. CDR3 length: 16 amino acids. The germline V gene has CDR1 KGHSH and CDR2 LQKENI. The DNA for the CDR3 is TGTGCCAGCTCACCACCGTTGGCTAGCGGGCCCTACGAGCAGTACTTC. This codes for CASSPPLASGPYEQYF.

This sequence joins TRBV3-1 (or the pseudogene TRBV3-2) and TRBJ1-5; D is perhaps TRBD1 (6 bases). The V end lost 9 bases, the J end lost 7 bases, and 16 bases lay between the germline ends. There are 13 residues in the CDR3. Germline V gives CDR1 LGHDT, CDR2 YNNKEL (reference sequence). CDR3 protein: CASSLGGWQPQHF. Here the CDR3 DNA reads TGTGCCAGTTCCCTAGGGGGTTGGCAGCCCCAGCATTTT.

The chain has TRBV6-5 and TRBJ2-1; TRBD2 matches at 7 bases. The CDR3 runs to 12 residues. Per the germline V gene, CDR1 is MNHEY and CDR2 is SVGAGI. V was pared by 7 bases and J by 12 bases, with 9 bases of the junction left unmatched. As DNA, the CDR3 is TGTGCCAGCACCCAGTCGGGAGGAGGGCAGTTCTTC. This sequence encodes CASTQSGGGQFF.

The V and J genes are TRBV5-6 and TRBJ2-1; 14 bases are shared with TRBD2. The junction had 9 bases not matched to a gene; V was cut back by 3 bases and J by 4 bases. The CDR3 extends over 18 amino acids. CDR1 is SGHDT, CDR2 YYEEEE, per germline. Written as DNA, the CDR3 is TGTGCCAGCAGCTCATACGGGGGACTAGCGGGAGCTTACAATGAGCAGTTCTTC. Translation: CASSSYGGLAGAYNEQFF.

This clone has more than one count but fewer than ten. V and J are TRBV4-2 and TRBJ2-1; TRBD2 aligns across 11 bases. The CDR3 runs to 15 residues. V shed 6 bases and J 2 bases; nucleotides not matched to a gene: 3. Germline V gene lookup returns CDR1 LGHNA and CDR2 YNFKEQ. CDR3 coding DNA: TGTGCCAGCAGTATAGCGGGAGGGACCTACAATGAGCAGTTCTTC. Translated: CASSIAGGTYNEQFF.